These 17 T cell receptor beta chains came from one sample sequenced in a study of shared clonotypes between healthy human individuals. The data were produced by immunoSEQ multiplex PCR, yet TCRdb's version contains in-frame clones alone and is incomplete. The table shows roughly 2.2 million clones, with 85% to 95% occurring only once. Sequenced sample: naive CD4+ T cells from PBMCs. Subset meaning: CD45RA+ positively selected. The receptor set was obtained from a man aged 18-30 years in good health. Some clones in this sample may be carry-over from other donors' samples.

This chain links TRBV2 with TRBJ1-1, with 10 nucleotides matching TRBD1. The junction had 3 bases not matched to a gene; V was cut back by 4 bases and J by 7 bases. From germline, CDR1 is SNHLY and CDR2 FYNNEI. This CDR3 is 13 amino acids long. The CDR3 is CASSGTGGFEAFF. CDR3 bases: TGTGCCAGCAGTGGGACAGGGGGATTTGAAGCTTTCTTT.

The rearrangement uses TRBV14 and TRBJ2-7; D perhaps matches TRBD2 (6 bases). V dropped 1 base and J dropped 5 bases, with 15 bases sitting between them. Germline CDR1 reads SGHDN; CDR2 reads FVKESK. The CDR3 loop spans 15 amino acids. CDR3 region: CASSQGVQRVHEQYF. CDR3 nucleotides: TGTGCCAGCAGCCAAGGAGTCCAGCGGGTCCACGAGCAGTACTTC.

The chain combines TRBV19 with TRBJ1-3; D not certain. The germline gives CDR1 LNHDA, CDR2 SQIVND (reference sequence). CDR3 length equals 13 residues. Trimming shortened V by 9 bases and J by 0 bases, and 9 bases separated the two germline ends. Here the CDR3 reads CASSLHSGNTIYF. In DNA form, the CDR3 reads TGTGCCAGCAGCCTTCACTCTGGAAACACCATATATTTT.

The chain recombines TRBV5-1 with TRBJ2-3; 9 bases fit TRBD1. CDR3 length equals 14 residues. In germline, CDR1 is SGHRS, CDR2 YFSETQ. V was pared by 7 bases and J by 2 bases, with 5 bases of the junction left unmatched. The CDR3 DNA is TGCGCCAGCTGCCGGGACAGGGTCACAGATACGCAGTATTTT. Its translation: CASCRDRVTDTQYF.

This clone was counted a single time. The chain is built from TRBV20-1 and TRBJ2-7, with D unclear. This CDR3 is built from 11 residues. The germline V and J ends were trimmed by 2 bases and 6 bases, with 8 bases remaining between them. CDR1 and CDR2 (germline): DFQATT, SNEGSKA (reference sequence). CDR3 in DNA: TGCAGTGCTAGATCCTTCGCCGAGCAGTACTTC. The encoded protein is CSARSFAEQYF.

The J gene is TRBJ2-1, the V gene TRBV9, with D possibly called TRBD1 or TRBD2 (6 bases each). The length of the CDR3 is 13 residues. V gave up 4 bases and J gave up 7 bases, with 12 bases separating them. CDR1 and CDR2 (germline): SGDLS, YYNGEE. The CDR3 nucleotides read TGTGCCAGCAGCCCGACAGGAGGGAATGAGCAGTTCTTC. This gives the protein CASSPTGGNEQFF.

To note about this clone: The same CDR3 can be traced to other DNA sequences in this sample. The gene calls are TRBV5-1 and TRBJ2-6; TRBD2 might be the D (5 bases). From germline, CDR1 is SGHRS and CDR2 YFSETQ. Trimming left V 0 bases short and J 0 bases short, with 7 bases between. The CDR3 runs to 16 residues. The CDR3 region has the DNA TGCGCCAGCAGCTTGGCCGGGGACTCTGGGGCCAACGTCCTGACTTTC. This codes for CASSLAGDSGANVLTF. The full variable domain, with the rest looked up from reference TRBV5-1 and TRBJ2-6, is KAGVTQTPRYLIKTRGQQVTLSCSPISGHRSVSWYQQTPGQGLQFLFEYFSETQRNKGNFPGRFSGRQFSNSRSEMNVSTLELGDSALYLCASSLAGDSGANVLTFGAGSRLTVL.

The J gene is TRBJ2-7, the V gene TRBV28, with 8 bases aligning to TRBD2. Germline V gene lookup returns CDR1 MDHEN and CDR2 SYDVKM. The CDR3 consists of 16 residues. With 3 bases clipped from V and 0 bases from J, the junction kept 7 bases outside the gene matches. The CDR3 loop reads CASSFWTGTSSYEQYF. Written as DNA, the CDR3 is TGTGCCAGCAGTTTCTGGACGGGGACTAGCTCCTACGAGCAGTACTTC.

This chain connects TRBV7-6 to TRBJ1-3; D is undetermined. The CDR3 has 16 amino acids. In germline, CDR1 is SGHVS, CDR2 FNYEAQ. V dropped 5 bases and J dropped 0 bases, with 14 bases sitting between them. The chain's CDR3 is CASSPTGLGSGNTIYF. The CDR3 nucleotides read TGTGCCAGCAGCCCGACGGGTTTGGGCTCTGGAAACACCATATATTTT.

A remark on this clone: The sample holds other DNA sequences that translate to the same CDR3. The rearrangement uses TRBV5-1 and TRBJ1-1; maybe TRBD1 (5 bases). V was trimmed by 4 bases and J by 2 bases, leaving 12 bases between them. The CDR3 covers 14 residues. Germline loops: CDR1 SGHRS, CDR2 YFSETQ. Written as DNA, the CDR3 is TGCGCCAGCAGCCCCGGGACGGTTAACACTGAAGCTTTCTTT. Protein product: CASSPGTVNTEAFF.

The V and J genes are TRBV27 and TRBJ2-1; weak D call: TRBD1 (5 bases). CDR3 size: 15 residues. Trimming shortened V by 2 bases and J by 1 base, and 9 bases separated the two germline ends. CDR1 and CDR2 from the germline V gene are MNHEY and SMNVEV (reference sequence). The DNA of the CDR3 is TGTGCCAGCAGTTTAGACAGCCGATCCTACAATGAGCAGTTCTTC. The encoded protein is CASSLDSRSYNEQFF.

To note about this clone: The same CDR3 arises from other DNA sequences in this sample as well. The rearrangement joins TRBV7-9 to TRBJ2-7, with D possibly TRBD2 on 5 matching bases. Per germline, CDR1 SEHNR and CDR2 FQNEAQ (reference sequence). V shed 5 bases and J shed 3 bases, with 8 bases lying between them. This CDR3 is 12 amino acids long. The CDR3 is CASSPGSYEQYF. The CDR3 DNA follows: TGTGCCAGCAGCCCTGGGAGCTACGAGCAGTACTTC.

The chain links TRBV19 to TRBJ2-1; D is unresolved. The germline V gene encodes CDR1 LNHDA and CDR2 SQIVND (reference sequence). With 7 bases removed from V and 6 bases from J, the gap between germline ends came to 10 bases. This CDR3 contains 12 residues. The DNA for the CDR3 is TGTGCCAGTATTCGGGCCCCCAATGAGCAGTTCTTC. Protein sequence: CASIRAPNEQFF.

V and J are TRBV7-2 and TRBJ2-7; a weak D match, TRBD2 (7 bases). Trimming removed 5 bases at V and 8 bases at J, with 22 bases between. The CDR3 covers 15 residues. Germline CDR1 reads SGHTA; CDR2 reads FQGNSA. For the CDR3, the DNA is TGTGCCAGCAGCCCCGCGTTGCAGGGGACTACGAAGCAGTACTTC. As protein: CASSPALQGTTKQYF.

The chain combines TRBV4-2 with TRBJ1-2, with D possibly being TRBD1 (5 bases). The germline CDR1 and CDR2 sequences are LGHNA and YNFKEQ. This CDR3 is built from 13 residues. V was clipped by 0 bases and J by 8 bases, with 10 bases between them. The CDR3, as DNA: TGTGCCAGCAGCCAAGATTGGGGGTTGGGCTACACCTTC. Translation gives CASSQDWGLGYTF.

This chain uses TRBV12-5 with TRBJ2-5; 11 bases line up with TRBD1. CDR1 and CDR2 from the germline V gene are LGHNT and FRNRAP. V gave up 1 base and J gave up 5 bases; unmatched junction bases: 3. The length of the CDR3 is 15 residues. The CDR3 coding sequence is TGTGCTAGTGGTTTGGGGACAGGGGGCTCTGAGACCCAGTACTTC. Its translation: CASGLGTGGSETQYF.

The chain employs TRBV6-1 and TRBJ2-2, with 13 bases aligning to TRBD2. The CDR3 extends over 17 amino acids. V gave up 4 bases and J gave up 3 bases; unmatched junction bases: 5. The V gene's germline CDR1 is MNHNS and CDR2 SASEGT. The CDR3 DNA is TGTGCCAGCAGTGCTACTAGCGGGAGGGCACACACCGGGGAGCTGTTTTTT. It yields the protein CASSATSGRAHTGELFF.